This T cell receptor (beta chain) stems from a study of T cells in tuberculosis. After thawing and overnight rest, PBMC were stained with GMM-loaded CD1B tetramer, viability dye and anti-CD3 for sorting. The CD1B tetramers carried C32 glucose monomycolate purified from Rhodococcus equi. Approximately 95,000 tetramer-negative cells were sorted from each donor. Profiled with immunoSEQ multiplex PCR; TCRdb holds only in-frame clones, not every one. The profile covers 60,000 or so clones, with 65% to 90% appearing a single time and 13% taken by the ten largest. CDR3 length: 11 residues. The germline V gene encodes CDR1 LNHNV and CDR2 YYDKDF (reference sequence).

The specimen sequenced was CD1b-GMM tetramer-negative cells sorted from PBMCs. This receptor was identified in an adult woman with latent tuberculosis. The genes are TRBV15 and TRBJ2-5; D possibly corresponds to TRBD1 (5 bases). The J call may not be correct, given that the DNA end is closer to TRBJ2-7. In DNA form, the CDR3 reads TGTGCCACCAGCAAGGGGTACGAGCAGTACTTC. Translated, it gives CATSKGYEQYF.